Given below is one T cell receptor (beta chain) in context. The data were taken from a study of blood T cell repertoires in COVID-19. Original handling: It was from reference gene primer amplification that nucleated cell counts were estimated. TCRdb's copy holds only in-frame clones and misses some; the assay was immunoSEQ multiplex PCR. From that table come the V and J calls and clone size; the DNA was used to work out D and trimming. The sample yields some 250,000 clones, around nine tenths seen once. V was pared by 8 bases and J by 4 bases, with 12 bases between. The germline gives CDR1 LGHDT, CDR2 YNNKEL (reference sequence). The CDR3 is made up of 13 amino acids.

Sequenced material: peripheral blood. The clonotype originates from a woman between 65 and 79 years old with active or convalescent COVID-19. The rearrangement links TRBV3-1 (or the pseudogene TRBV3-2) to TRBJ1-3, with a tentative D call TRBD1 (5 bases). CDR3: CASCLGGGNTIYF. CDR3 DNA sequence: TGTGCCAGCTGCCTGGGGGGGGGAAACACCATATATTTT.